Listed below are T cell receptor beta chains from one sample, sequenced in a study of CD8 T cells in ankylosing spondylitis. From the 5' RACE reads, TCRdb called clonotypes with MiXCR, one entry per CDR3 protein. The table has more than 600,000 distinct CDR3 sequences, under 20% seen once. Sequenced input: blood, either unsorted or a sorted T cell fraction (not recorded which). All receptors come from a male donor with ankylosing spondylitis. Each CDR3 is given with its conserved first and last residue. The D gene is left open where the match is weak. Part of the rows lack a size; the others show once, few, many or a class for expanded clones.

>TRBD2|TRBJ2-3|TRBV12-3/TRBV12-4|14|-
CASRVTSGSDTQYF
TGTGCCAGCAGGGTGACTAGCGGTTCAGATACGCAGTATTTT
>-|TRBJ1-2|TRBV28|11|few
CASSFITGYTF
TGTGCCAGCAGTTTCATCACTGGCTACACCTTC
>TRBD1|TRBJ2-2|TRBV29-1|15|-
CSVEGQGAITGELFF
TGCAGCGTTGAAGGACAGGGGGCCATCACCGGGGAGCTGTTTTTT
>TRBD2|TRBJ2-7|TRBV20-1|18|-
CSARGVGGRAKNHNEQYF
TGCAGTGCTAGAGGGGTAGGCGGGAGGGCCAAGAATCACAACGAGCAGTACTTC
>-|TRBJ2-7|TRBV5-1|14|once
CASGWWGGQYEQYF
TGCGCCAGCGGCTGGTGGGGGGGCCAATACGAGCAGTACTTC
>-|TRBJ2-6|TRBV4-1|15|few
CASSLLLSGANVLTF
TGCGCCAGCAGCCTCTTACTGAGCGGGGCCAACGTCCTGACTTTC
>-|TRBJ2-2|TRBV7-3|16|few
CASSFKLQEEGGELFF
TGTGCCAGCAGCTTTAAATTGCAGGAGGAGGGCGGGGAGCTGTTTTTT
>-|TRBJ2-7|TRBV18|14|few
CASSSGRRSYEQYF
TGTGCCAGCTCCTCGGGACGCCGCTCCTACGAGCAGTACTTC
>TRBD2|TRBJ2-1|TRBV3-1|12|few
CASSQWGGEQFF
TGTGCCAGCAGCCAATGGGGGGGTGAGCAGTTCTTC
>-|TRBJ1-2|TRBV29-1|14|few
CSVLIWATADGYTF
TGCAGCGTTCTAATCTGGGCGACAGCAGATGGCTACACCTTC
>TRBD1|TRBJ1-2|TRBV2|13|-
CASDLTGGLGYTF
TGTGCCAGCGACCTAACAGGGGGCCTTGGCTACACCTTC
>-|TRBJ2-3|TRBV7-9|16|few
CASSLALSGDTDTQYF
TGTGCCAGCAGCTTAGCGCTTTCGGGCGATACAGATACGCAGTATTTT
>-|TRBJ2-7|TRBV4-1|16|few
CASSQGEPGPSYEQYF
TGCGCCAGCAGCCAAGGGGAGCCGGGCCCTAGCTACGAGCAGTACTTC
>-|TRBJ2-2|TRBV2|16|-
CASSERRGVNTGELFF
TGTGCCAGCAGTGAACGTCGGGGAGTCAACACCGGGGAGCTGTTTTTT
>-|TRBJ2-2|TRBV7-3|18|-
CASSSSAGKAWDTGELFF
TGTGCCAGCAGCTCAAGCGCCGGAAAAGCGTGGGACACCGGGGAGCTGTTTTTT
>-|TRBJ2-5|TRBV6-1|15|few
CASSPGGTPDKTQYF
TGTGCCAGCAGCCCAGGAGGGACTCCGGATAAGACCCAGTACTTC
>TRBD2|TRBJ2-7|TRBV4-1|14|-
CASSQDWGGIEQYF
TGCGCCAGCAGCCAAGATTGGGGGGGGATCGAGCAGTACTTC
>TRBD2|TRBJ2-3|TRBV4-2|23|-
CASSPQTAWSRTSGRTSTDTQYF
TGTGCCAGCAGCCCGCAGACAGCATGGTCTAGGACTAGCGGGAGGACCAGCACAGATACGCAGTATTTT
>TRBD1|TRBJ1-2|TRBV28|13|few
CASRSTGDYGYTF
TGTGCCAGCAGATCGACAGGGGACTATGGCTACACCTTC
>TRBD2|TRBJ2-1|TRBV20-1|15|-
CSARGPREGLEEQFF
TGCAGTGCTAGAGGTCCGCGGGAGGGCCTGGAAGAGCAGTTCTTC
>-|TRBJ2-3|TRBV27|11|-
CASNTGDTQYF
TGTGCCAGCAATACGGGAGATACGCAGTATTTT
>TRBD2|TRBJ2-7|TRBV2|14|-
CASRVAGGPLRQYF
TGTGCCAGCAGGGTAGCGGGAGGGCCACTCAGGCAGTACTTC
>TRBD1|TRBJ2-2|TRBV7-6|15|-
CASSSGQGLTGELFF
TGTGCCAGCAGCTCGGGACAGGGTCTAACCGGGGAGCTGTTTTTT
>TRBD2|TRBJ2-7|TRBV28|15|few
CASRSGTSGNSEQYF
TGTGCCAGCAGGTCTGGGACTAGCGGGAATAGCGAGCAGTACTTC
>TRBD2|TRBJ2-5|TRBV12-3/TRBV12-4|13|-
CASRLAVQETQYF
TGTGCCAGCAGGCTAGCGGTCCAAGAGACCCAGTACTTC
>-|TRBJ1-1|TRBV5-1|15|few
CASSLGELVNTEAFF
TGCGCCAGCAGCTTGGGGGAGTTGGTGAACACTGAAGCTTTCTTT
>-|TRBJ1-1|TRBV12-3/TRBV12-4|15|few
CASSLGTLLRTEAFF
TGTGCCAGCAGTTTAGGCACCCTCCTGCGTACTGAAGCTTTCTTT
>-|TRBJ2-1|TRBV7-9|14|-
CASSSPRDFIRQFF
TGTGCCAGCAGCTCTCCGCGGGACTTCATACGGCAGTTCTTC
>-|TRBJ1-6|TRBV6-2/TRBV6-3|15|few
CASSYLEPVNSPLHF
TGTGCCAGCAGTTACTTGGAGCCGGTTAATTCACCCCTCCACTTT
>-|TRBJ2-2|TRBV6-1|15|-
CASNTAGQGTGELFF
TGTGCCAGCAATACGGCGGGGCAGGGCACCGGGGAGCTGTTTTTT
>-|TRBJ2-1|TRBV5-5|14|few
CASSRRAADNEQFF
TGTGCCAGCAGCCGCCGAGCGGCGGACAATGAGCAGTTCTTC
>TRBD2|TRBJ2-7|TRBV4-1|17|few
CASSQEGALAGWYEQYF
TGCGCCAGCAGCCAAGAAGGGGCACTAGCGGGATGGTACGAGCAGTACTTC
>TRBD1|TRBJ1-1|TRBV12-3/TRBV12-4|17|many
CASSFDRGDLMNTEAFF
TGTGCCAGCAGTTTCGACAGGGGCGATCTCATGAACACTGAAGCTTTCTTT
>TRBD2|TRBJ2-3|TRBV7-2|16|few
CASSRTSGHSTDTQYF
TGTGCCAGCAGCCGGACTAGCGGCCATAGCACAGATACGCAGTATTTT
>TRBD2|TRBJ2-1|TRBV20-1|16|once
CSARPSGRGIYNEQFF
TGCAGTGCTAGGCCTAGCGGGAGAGGGATCTACAATGAGCAGTTCTTC
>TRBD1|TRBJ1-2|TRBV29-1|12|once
CSVPQGFNGYTF
TGCAGCGTGCCACAGGGGTTCAATGGCTACACCTTC
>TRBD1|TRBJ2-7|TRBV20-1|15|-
CSARSGTGDSYEQYF
TGCAGTGCTAGATCCGGGACAGGGGATTCCTACGAGCAGTACTTC
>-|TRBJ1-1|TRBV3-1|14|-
CASSLPGLDTEAFF
TGTGCCAGCAGCCTCCCAGGGTTGGACACTGAAGCTTTCTTT
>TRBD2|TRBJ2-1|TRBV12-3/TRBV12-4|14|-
CASSPSGGYDEQFF
TGTGCCAGCAGCCCCAGCGGGGGGTACGATGAGCAGTTCTTC
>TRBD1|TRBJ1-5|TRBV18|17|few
CASSPLLLTGADQPQHF
TGTGCCAGCTCACCCCTTTTATTGACAGGGGCGGATCAGCCCCAGCATTTT
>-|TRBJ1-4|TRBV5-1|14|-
CASSPRGPNEKLFF
TGCGCCAGCAGCCCACGGGGCCCTAATGAAAAACTGTTTTTT
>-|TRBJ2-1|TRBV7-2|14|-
CASSEIVLRGEQFF
TGTGCCAGCAGCGAGATTGTATTGAGAGGGGAGCAGTTCTTC
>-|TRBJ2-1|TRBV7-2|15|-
CASSPDAGFYNEQFF
TGTGCCAGCAGCCCCGACGCGGGGTTCTACAATGAGCAGTTCTTC
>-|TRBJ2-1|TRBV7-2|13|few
CASSLLVGYEQFF
TGTGCCAGCAGCTTGCTAGTGGGATATGAGCAGTTCTTC
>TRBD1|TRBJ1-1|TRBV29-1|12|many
CSAGTGNTEAFF
TGCAGCGCCGGGACAGGGAACACTGAAGCTTTCTTT